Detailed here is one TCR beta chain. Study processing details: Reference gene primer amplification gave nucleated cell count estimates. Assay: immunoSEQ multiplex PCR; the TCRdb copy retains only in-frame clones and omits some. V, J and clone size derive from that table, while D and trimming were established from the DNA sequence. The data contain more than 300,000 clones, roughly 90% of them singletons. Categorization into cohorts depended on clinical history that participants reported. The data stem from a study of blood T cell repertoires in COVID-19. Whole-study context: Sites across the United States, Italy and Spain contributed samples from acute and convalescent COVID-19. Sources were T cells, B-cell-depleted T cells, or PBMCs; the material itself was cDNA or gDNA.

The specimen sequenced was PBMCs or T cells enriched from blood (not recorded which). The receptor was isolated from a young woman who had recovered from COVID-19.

The CDR3 coding sequence is TGTGCCAGCAGCTTTCGGACAGGGGGCCACGAGCAGTACTTC. It encodes CASSFRTGGHEQYF. This chain uses TRBV7-2 with TRBJ2-7, with TRBD1 matching over 11 bases. The V gene end was trimmed by 3 bases and the J gene end by 5 bases; junction bases not matched to a gene: 3. The CDR3 is made up of 14 amino acids. Germline CDR1 and CDR2: SGHTA and FQGNSA.